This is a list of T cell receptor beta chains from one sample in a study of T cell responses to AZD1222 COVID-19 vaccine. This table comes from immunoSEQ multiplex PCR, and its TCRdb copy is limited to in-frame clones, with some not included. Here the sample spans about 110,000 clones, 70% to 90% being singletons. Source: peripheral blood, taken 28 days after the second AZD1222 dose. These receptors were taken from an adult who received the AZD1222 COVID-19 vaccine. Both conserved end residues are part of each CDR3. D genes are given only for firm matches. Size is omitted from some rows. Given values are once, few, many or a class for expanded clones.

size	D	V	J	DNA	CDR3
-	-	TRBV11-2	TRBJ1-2	TGTGCCAGCAGCTTAGGATTAGGCGGAGGCTACACCTTC	CASSLGLGGGYTF
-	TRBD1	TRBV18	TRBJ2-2	TGTGCCAGCTCACCCTTTGCGGGACAGGGGATAAGCGGGGAGCTGTTTTTT	CASSPFAGQGISGELFF
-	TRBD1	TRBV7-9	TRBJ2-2	TGTGCCAGCAGCTTAAGCACAGGGGGCCACACCGGGGAGCTGTTTTTT	CASSLSTGGHTGELFF
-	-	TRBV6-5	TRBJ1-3	TGTGCCAGCACTCACCGAGGGGGTATTGGAAACACCATATATTTT	CASTHRGGIGNTIYF
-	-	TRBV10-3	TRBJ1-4	TGTGCCATCAGTGTCGATATACAGCGAAAACTGTTTTTT	CAISVDIQRKLFF
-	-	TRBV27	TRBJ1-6	TGTGCCAGCAGCCTGGCCCGTTTGGATTCACCCCTCCACTTT	CASSLARLDSPLHF
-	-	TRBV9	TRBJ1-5	TGTGCCAGCAGCACGGGTGGGGGGATCAATCAGCCCCAGCATTTT	CASSTGGGINQPQHF
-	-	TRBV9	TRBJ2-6	TGTGCCAGCAGCTTCGGGGCCAACGTCCTGACTTTC	CASSFGANVLTF
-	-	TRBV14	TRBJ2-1	TGTGCCAGCAGCAAAGTTGGGGCGGGTGAGCAGTTCTTC	CASSKVGAGEQFF
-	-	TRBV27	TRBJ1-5	TGTGCCAGCAGCTTTGGACAGCTCCAAGGGCCCCAGCATTTT	CASSFGQLQGPQHF
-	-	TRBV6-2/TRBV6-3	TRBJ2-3	TGTGCCAGCAGTACCCCCTGGCCCAAAGCGCAGTATTTT	CASSTPWPKAQYF
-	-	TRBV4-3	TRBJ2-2	TGCGCCAGCAGCCTAGGGACGGGCGGGGAGCTGTTTTTT	CASSLGTGGELFF
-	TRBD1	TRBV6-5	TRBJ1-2	TGTGCCAGCAGACCCCAGGGGGCGAATGGCTACACCTTC	CASRPQGANGYTF
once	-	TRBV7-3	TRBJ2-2	TGTGCCAGCAGCCCTAAAGGCACCGGGGAGCTGTTTTTT	CASSPKGTGELFF
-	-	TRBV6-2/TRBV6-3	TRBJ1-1	TGTGCCAGCAGTTACCTGGGGAACACTGAAGCTTTCTTT	CASSYLGNTEAFF
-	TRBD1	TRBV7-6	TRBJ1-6	TGTGCCAGCAGCTTAGGGACAGGGAATAATTCACCCCTCCACTTT	CASSLGTGNNSPLHF
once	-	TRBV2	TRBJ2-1	TGTGCCAGCAGTGAACCCCTATCAGGGGAGTCCTACAATGAGCAGTTCTTC	CASSEPLSGESYNEQFF
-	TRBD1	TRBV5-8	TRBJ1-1	TGTGCCAGCAGCTTGGCGGGACAGCCGGGGAACACTGAAGCTTTCTTT	CASSLAGQPGNTEAFF
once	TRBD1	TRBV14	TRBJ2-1	TGTGCCAGCAGCCAATTGGCTCCTAAGGGGGCGGTCTACAATGAGCAGTTCTTC	CASSQLAPKGAVYNEQFF
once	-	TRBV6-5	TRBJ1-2	TGTGCCAGCAGTTTCACATGGGGCTATGGCTACACCTTC	CASSFTWGYGYTF
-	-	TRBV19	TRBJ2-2	TGTGCCAGTAGTCCTCATGGCGGGGAGCTGTTTTTT	CASSPHGGELFF
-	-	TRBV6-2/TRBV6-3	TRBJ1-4	TGTGCCAGCAGTTCGGGTTTTACTGAAAAACTGTTTTTT	CASSSGFTEKLFF
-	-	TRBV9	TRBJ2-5	TGTGCCAGCAGCGTACGGTACCAAGAGACCCAGTACTTC	CASSVRYQETQYF
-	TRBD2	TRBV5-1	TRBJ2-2	TGCGCCAGCAGCTTGAGGGGAGGGCTAGAAGCCGGGGAGCTGTTTTTT	CASSLRGGLEAGELFF
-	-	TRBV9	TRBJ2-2	TGTGCCAGCAGCGTCATGGTAATGAACACCGGGGAGCTGTTTTTT	CASSVMVMNTGELFF
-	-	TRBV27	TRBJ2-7	TGTGCCAGCAGTCAAGCCGGGACCCGCTCCTACGAGCAGTACTTC	CASSQAGTRSYEQYF
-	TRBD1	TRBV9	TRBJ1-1	TGTGCCAGCAGCGCCGCGGTACAGGGGACTGAAGCTTTCTTT	CASSAAVQGTEAFF
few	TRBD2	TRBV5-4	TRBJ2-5	TGTGCCAGCAGCTTAGCGGGGGGTTCGGGAGAGACCCAGTACTTC	CASSLAGGSGETQYF
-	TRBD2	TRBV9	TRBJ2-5	TGTGCCAGCAGCGTAGATCTAGCGGGAGGGCCCCAATACTTC	CASSVDLAGGPQYF
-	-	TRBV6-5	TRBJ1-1	TGTGCCAGCAGCCCCGGAGCGAACACTGAAGCTTTCTTT	CASSPGANTEAFF
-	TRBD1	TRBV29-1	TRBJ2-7	TGCAGCGTTGGTAGACAGGGGAAGTACGAGCAGTACTTC	CSVGRQGKYEQYF
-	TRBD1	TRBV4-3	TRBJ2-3	TGCGCCAGCCGCGAAGGAACAGGGGCCGCAGATACGCAGTATTTT	CASREGTGAADTQYF
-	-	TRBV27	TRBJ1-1	TGTGCCAGCAGTTTATTAAAACAGACGGGTACTGAAGCTTTCTTT	CASSLLKQTGTEAFF
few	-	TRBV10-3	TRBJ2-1	TGTGCCATCAGTGAGTCCGCCCCTGAGGAGCAGTTCTTC	CAISESAPEEQFF
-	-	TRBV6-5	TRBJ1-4	TGTGCCAGCAGTTACGCTGGGGCCGCGAGTGAAAAACTGTTTTTT	CASSYAGAASEKLFF
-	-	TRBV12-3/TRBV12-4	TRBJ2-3	TGTGCCAGCAGTCCCAGAGCGGATACGCAGTATTTT	CASSPRADTQYF
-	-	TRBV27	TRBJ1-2	TGTGCCAGCAGTTTTCTCGGGGAGAGCTATGGCTACACCTTC	CASSFLGESYGYTF
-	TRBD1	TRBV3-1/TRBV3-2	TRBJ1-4	TGTGCCAGCAGGCCGGGACAGGGGGGGGAAAAACTGTTTTTT	CASRPGQGGEKLFF
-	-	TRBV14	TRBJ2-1	TGTGCCAGCAGCCGCTCGGGCCCTAATGAGCAGTTCTTC	CASSRSGPNEQFF
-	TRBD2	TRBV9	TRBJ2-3	TGTGCCAGCAGCGTTTCTGGCGGGAGGATGGATACGCAGTATTTT	CASSVSGGRMDTQYF
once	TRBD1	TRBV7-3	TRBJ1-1	TGTGCCAGCAGAGGGGGCGGGTCCACTGAAGCTTTCTTT	CASRGGGSTEAFF
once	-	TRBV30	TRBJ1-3	TGTGCCTGGAACCCAGGGCCTGGAAACACCATATATTTT	CAWNPGPGNTIYF
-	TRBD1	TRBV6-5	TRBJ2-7	TGTGCCAGCAGTTACTCGGCACGGACAGGCCAGCAGTACTTC	CASSYSARTGQQYF
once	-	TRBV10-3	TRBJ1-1	TGTGCCATCAGTGAGTCTGTGTTCACGAACACTGAAGCTTTCTTT	CAISESVFTNTEAFF
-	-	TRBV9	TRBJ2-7	TGTGCCAGCAGCGTAGCTACCGGCTACGAGCAGTACTTC	CASSVATGYEQYF
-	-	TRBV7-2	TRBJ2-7	TGTGCCAGCAGCTTCAGAGGGGGGGGTTACGAGCAGTACTTC	CASSFRGGGYEQYF
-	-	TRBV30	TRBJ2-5	TGTGCCTGGAGTCGCGGGGCGGAGACCCAGTACTTC	CAWSRGAETQYF
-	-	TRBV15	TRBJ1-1	TGTGCCACCAGCAGAGATCAGCCAGAACAGTCTGAAGCTTTCTTT	CATSRDQPEQSEAFF
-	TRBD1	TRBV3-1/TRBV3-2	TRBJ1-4	TGTGCCAGCAGCCAAGACCTAAGGACAGGGGGAGATGAAAAACTGTTTTTT	CASSQDLRTGGDEKLFF